The 16 T cell receptor beta chains given below trace back to one sample, sequenced in a study of cytomegalovirus exposure and HLA in healthy donors. PCR employed 60 Vbeta and 13 Jbeta primers. Profiled with immunoSEQ multiplex PCR; TCRdb holds only in-frame clones, not every one. This sample yields roughly 150,000 clones, of which roughly 80% are seen a single time; about 0.89% belongs to the top ten. The sample was PBMCs. All receptors come from a girl aged 2 to 9 in good health and CMV-seropositive.

The chain links TRBV6-5 to TRBJ2-1; tentative D call: TRBD2 (5 bases). Trimming took off 6 bases at V and 0 bases at J, with 12 bases between the two ends. Germline V gives CDR1 MNHEY, CDR2 SVGAGI. CDR3 length: 15 residues. The DNA for the CDR3 is TGTGCCAGCAGGGCCCGGCGGGCCTCCTACAATGAGCAGTTCTTC. Amino acids: CASRARRASYNEQFF.

The rearrangement joins TRBV28 to TRBJ1-1, with D perhaps matching TRBD1 (5 bases). The CDR3 consists of 13 residues. CDR1 is MDHEN, CDR2 SYDVKM, per germline. The V gene lost 8 bases and the J gene lost 5 bases, with 15 bases spanning the gap. The CDR3 loop reads CASGPRGVTEAFF. The CDR3 DNA is TGTGCCAGCGGTCCACGGGGGGTGACTGAAGCTTTCTTT. Full variable domain (outside the CDR3, taken from reference TRBV28 and TRBJ1-1): DVKVTQSSRYLVKRTGEKVFLECVQDMDHENMFWYRQDPGLGLRLIYFSYDVKMKEKGDIPEGYSVSREKKERFSLILESASTNQTSMYLCASGPRGVTEAFFGQGTRLTVV.

The chain employs TRBV19 and TRBJ2-7; D uncertain. Germline CDR1 and CDR2: LNHDA and SQIVND (reference sequence). This CDR3 is built from 12 residues. V was trimmed by 1 base and J by 6 bases, leaving 7 bases between them. CDR3 bases: TGTGCCAGTAGTATAGGGGCCGGCGAGCAGTACTTC. Residues: CASSIGAGEQYF.

V and J are TRBV6-1 and TRBJ2-7; 10 bases are shared with TRBD2. This CDR3 has 15 residues. The J segment lost 3 bases and the V segment lost 6 bases, leaving 8 bases of the junction unmatched. The germline V gene encodes CDR1 MNHNS and CDR2 SASEGT. The CDR3 reads CASRAGLASHYEQYF. CDR3 sequence (DNA): TGTGCCAGCAGAGCGGGACTAGCGTCCCACTACGAGCAGTACTTC.

The chain combines TRBV11-2 with TRBJ1-2; 9 nucleotides line up with TRBD1. Germline trimming cut 8 bases from V and 4 bases from J; bases unmatched to any gene: 14. The germline V gene has CDR1 SGHAT and CDR2 FQNNGV. This CDR3 spans 16 amino acids. The CDR3 bases are TGTGCCAGCCAACTGACAGGGGGAAAACGGGGCTATGGCTACACCTTC. Translation gives CASQLTGGKRGYGYTF.

The chain uses TRBV6-5 and TRBJ2-7, with 7 bases that match TRBD1. J lost 4 bases, V lost 5 bases, and 5 bases had no gene match. From germline, CDR1 is MNHEY and CDR2 SVGAGI. CDR3 length: 13 amino acids. The CDR3 loop reads CASSDFRGYEQYF. The CDR3 bases are TGTGCCAGCAGTGATTTCAGGGGGTACGAGCAGTACTTC.

This chain joins TRBV28 and TRBJ2-7; 7 nucleotides agree with TRBD1. V lost 7 bases, J lost 4 bases, and 10 bases stayed unmatched. Germline V CDR1 and CDR2: MDHEN, SYDVKM. The CDR3 extends over 14 amino acids. The CDR3 loop is CASTPVGGPYEQYF. The DNA of the CDR3 is TGTGCCAGCACCCCAGTAGGGGGCCCTTACGAGCAGTACTTC.

This chain links TRBV9 with TRBJ1-1, with unresolved D. Per the germline V gene, CDR1 is SGDLS and CDR2 is YYNGEE. CDR3 size: 14 residues. V lost 3 bases and J 0 bases, leaving 9 bases between the germline ends. CDR3 residues: CASSGGLMNTEAFF. The CDR3 DNA sequence: TGTGCCAGCAGCGGCGGACTGATGAACACTGAAGCTTTCTTT.

The chain employs TRBV28 and TRBJ2-5; 14 bases are shared with TRBD2. J was trimmed by 7 bases and V by 3 bases; bases with no gene match: 16. The germline CDR1 and CDR2 sequences are MDHEN and SYDVKM. This CDR3 is built from 19 residues. The CDR3 reads CASSLGDGTSGSQEGTQYF. CDR3 in DNA: TGTGCCAGCAGTTTGGGTGACGGGACTAGCGGGAGTCAAGAAGGGACCCAGTACTTC.

This rearrangement joins TRBV5-6 to TRBJ2-3; 8 bases line up with TRBD2. The junction had 6 bases not matched to a gene; V was cut back by 1 base and J by 2 bases. Germline V gives CDR1 SGHDT, CDR2 YYEEEE. There are 16 residues in the CDR3. The CDR3 DNA reads as TGTGCCAGCAGCTTGATTCTAGCGGGTTTCACAGATACGCAGTATTTT. As protein: CASSLILAGFTDTQYF.

The V gene is TRBV4-1, the J gene TRBJ2-5; 12 positions agree with TRBD2. V gave up 3 bases and J gave up 5 bases; unmatched junction bases: 10. In germline, CDR1 is MGHRA, CDR2 YSYEKL. This CDR3 is 17 amino acids long. CDR3 sequence reads: CASSHFPTSGSEETQYF. The CDR3 nucleotides read TGCGCCAGCAGCCACTTCCCGACTAGCGGGAGTGAGGAGACCCAGTACTTC.

V usage is TRBV11-2 and J usage is TRBJ2-1; 15 bases align to TRBD2. In germline, CDR1 is SGHAT, CDR2 FQNNGV. The trim removed 5 bases at V and 3 bases at J, leaving 2 bases unmatched. This CDR3 has 16 residues. CDR3 protein: CASSGLAGGSYNEQFF. In DNA form, the CDR3 reads TGTGCCAGCAGCGGACTAGCGGGAGGGAGCTACAATGAGCAGTTCTTC.

CDR3 sequence: CAWSASRTSGSRNEQFF. The CDR3 coding sequence is TGTGCCTGGAGTGCCTCTCGGACTAGCGGGAGTAGGAATGAGCAGTTCTTC. The genes are TRBV30 and TRBJ2-1, with 13 bases identical to TRBD2. The junction had 10 bases not matched to a gene; V was cut back by 1 base and J by 7 bases. CDR1 GTSNPN and CDR2 SVGIG come from the germline V gene (reference sequence). This CDR3 region has 17 residues. Variable domain in full (rest from reference TRBV30 and TRBJ2-1): SQTIHQWPATLVQPVGSPLSLECTVEGTSNPNLYWYRQAAGRGLQLLFYSVGIGQISSEVPQNLSASRPQDRQFILSSKKLLLSDSGFYLCAWSASRTSGSRNEQFFGPGTRLTVL.

This chain uses TRBV13 with TRBJ2-5, with TRBD1 as a possible D gene (5 bases). Germline V CDR1 and CDR2: PRHDT, FYEKMQ (reference sequence). This CDR3 is built from 13 residues. Trimming took 3 bases from V and 3 from J, leaving 8 bases between them. DNA of the CDR3: TGTGCCAGCAGCTTCAAGGGGAAAGAGACCCAGTACTTC. This encodes CASSFKGKETQYF.

V is TRBV28 and J is TRBJ2-3; TRBD2 is a possible D gene (5 bases). Trimming stripped 11 bases from V and 0 bases from J, with 9 bases between. Germline V gene sequence: CDR1 MDHEN, CDR2 SYDVKM. The CDR3 contains 12 residues. In nucleotides, the CDR3 is TGTGCCTTAGGCGGGAGCACAGATACGCAGTATTTT. It translates to CALGGSTDTQYF.

The chain links TRBV6-1 to TRBJ2-7; the match to TRBD1 covers 11 bases. Germline V gives CDR1 MNHNS, CDR2 SASEGT. The CDR3 is 16 residues long. V lost 1 base to trimming and J lost 2 bases; unmatched junction nucleotides: 4. CDR3 protein: CASSEGLGQGAYEQYF. For the CDR3, the DNA is TGTGCCAGCAGTGAAGGTCTGGGACAGGGGGCCTACGAGCAGTACTTC.